Below are 14 T cell receptor beta chains sequenced from a single sample in a study of T cells in Graves' hyperthyroidism and ophthalmopathy (dated by TCRdb to between 2017 and 2020). Library prep was done by multiplex PCR. Sequencing instrument: Illumina HiSeq 2000. TCR beta CDR3 regions were amplified from RNA transcripts. For the first round of RT-PCR on the TCR CDR3, the HTBI primer set was used together with the Qiagen OneStep RT-PCR kit. TCRdb ran its own pipeline on the public reads, namely fastp trimming at Q25 and MiXCR clone calling, and kept in-frame beta chains. All rows with the same CDR3 protein become a single entry with the most common DNA and genes. The sample yields around 380,000 distinct CDR3 sequences; roughly 12% were counted once. The top ten hold under 25% of the sample. What was sequenced was blood. The receptor source for this set is a man under 40 with Graves' hyperthyroidism that later progressed to Graves' ophthalmopathy.

This clonotype was observed a few times. The rearrangement joins TRBV7-9 to TRBJ2-2; D is unresolved. The CDR3 length is 12 residues. Looked up from germline, CDR1 is SEHNR and CDR2 is FQNEAQ (reference sequence). Trimming took 5 bases from V and 7 from J, leaving 8 bases between them. The CDR3 DNA follows: TGTGCCAGCAGCCGAGTAGTCGGGGAGCTGTTTTTT. Its translation: CASSRVVGELFF.

This chain uses TRBV6-1 with TRBJ2-2; no clear D. Trimming stripped 6 bases from V and 5 bases from J, with 13 bases between. Germline CDR1 and CDR2: MNHNS and SASEGT. The CDR3 spans 14 residues. The CDR3 protein is CASRTGSLTGELFF. Here the CDR3 DNA reads TGTGCCAGCAGGACCGGTAGCCTTACCGGGGAGCTGTTTTTT.

Written as DNA, the CDR3 is TGCGCCAGCAGCGGACAGGGGCTAAATGAGCAGTTCTTC. Protein: CASSGQGLNEQFF. V and J are TRBV5-1 and TRBJ2-1, with 9 bases lining up with TRBD1. With V trimmed by 4 bases and J by 7 bases, 3 bases remained unmatched. The CDR3 extends over 13 amino acids. Germline V gives CDR1 SGHRS, CDR2 YFSETQ.

The table lists this clonotype with many counts. The chain couples TRBV5-1 to TRBJ1-2; D is ambiguous. Germline V gives CDR1 SGHRS, CDR2 YFSETQ. The germline V and J ends were trimmed by 0 bases and 6 bases, with 9 bases remaining between them. The CDR3 loop spans 13 amino acids. CDR3 bases: TGCGCCAGCAGCTTGGAGTCGATGGATGGCTACACCTTC. The encoded protein is CASSLESMDGYTF.

This clonotype came up many times. This chain links TRBV12-3 or TRBV12-4 with TRBJ1-5; 7 nucleotides align to TRBD1. The CDR3 is 15 residues long. After removal of 5 bases from V and 11 bases from J, the junction contained 15 bases not matched to a gene. The CDR3 region has the DNA TGTGCCAGCAGTGACCGGGACAGAGAAACCCCAGCCCAGCATTTT. This sequence encodes CASSDRDRETPAQHF.

In its sample, this clonotype was seen many times. The chain uses TRBV11-2 and TRBJ1-2; tentative D call: TRBD1 (6 bases). V gave up 3 bases and J gave up 4 bases, with 18 bases separating them. This CDR3 comprises 16 residues. The germline CDR1 and CDR2 sequences are SGHAT and FQNNGV. CDR3 DNA: TGTGCCAGCAGCTTGTTCATCAGGGGAGGGAGCTATGGCTACACCTTC. Its protein is CASSLFIRGGSYGYTF.

Comments on this clonotype: Possible read error: a much larger clone is one base away. This chain joins TRBV6-5 and TRBJ1-1; D is unclear. V gave up 5 bases and J gave up 1 base, with 11 bases separating them. Germline CDR1 reads MNHEY; CDR2 reads SVGAGI. The CDR3 consists of 14 residues. The CDR3 region is CASSGSTRNTEAFF. CDR3 nucleotides: TGTGCCAGCAGTGGCTCGACGAGGAACACTGAAGCTTTCTTT.

This clonotype was seen many times. V usage is TRBV7-9 and J usage is TRBJ2-5; D ambiguous. V lost 3 bases, J lost 5 bases, and 13 bases lay in between. CDR3 size: 14 residues. Germline CDR1 and CDR2: SEHNR and FQNEAQ (reference sequence). CDR3 residues: CASSFGRQVETQYF. The CDR3 DNA sequence: TGTGCCAGCAGCTTTGGCAGGCAGGTCGAGACCCAGTACTTC.

This clonotype was seen more than once but under ten times. The chain recombines TRBV19 with TRBJ2-1, with D perhaps matching TRBD2 (6 bases). In germline, CDR1 is LNHDA, CDR2 SQIVND (reference sequence). Deletions cut 5 bases from V and 0 bases from J, with 17 bases between. CDR3 length: 17 amino acids. CDR3 coding DNA: TGTGCCAGTAGTTCAAGACTAGTCTATAGCTCCTACAATGAGCAGTTCTTC. Amino acid sequence: CASSSRLVYSSYNEQFF.

This chain uses TRBV4-1 with TRBJ1-5; maybe TRBD1 (5 bases). Looked up from germline, CDR1 is MGHRA and CDR2 is YSYEKL. There are 15 residues in the CDR3. Deletions cut 4 bases from V and 2 bases from J, with 12 bases between. CDR3 in amino acids: CASSLREQGNQPQHF. CDR3 DNA sequence: TGCGCCAGCAGCCTCAGGGAACAGGGCAATCAGCCCCAGCATTTT.

This clonotype was detected a few times. CDR3 sequence reads: CASRPVQFYGYTF. The CDR3 nucleotides read TGTGCCAGCAGACCGGTACAGTTCTATGGCTACACCTTC. V and J are TRBV28 and TRBJ1-2; D remains ambiguous. Trimming stripped 6 bases from V and 4 bases from J, with 12 bases between. Germline V CDR1 and CDR2: MDHEN, SYDVKM. This CDR3 has 13 amino acids.

This clonotype has more than one count but fewer than ten. This sequence joins TRBV4-1 and TRBJ2-1; 9 nucleotides line up with TRBD2. The CDR3 has 16 amino acids. V lost 4 bases, J lost 5 bases, and 9 bases stayed unmatched. Germline V CDR1 and CDR2: MGHRA, YSYEKL. CDR3 DNA sequence: TGCGCCAGCAGCCCGCAGCGGGGGGCCGGGGACAATGAGCAGTTCTTC. It codes for CASSPQRGAGDNEQFF.

This clonotype was found a few times. V and J are TRBV18 and TRBJ2-1, with 8 bases identical to TRBD1. V lost 2 bases and J lost 12; bases outside the gene matches: 3. The length of the CDR3 is 12 residues. Germline CDR1 is KGHSH and CDR2 is LQKENI. The CDR3 loop reads CASSPGDRTQFF. CDR3 nucleotides: TGTGCCAGCTCACCAGGGGACAGGACGCAGTTCTTC.

The V and J genes are TRBV11-3 and TRBJ1-6; no clear D. Between the trimmed V and J ends, which lost 6 bases and 6 bases, there was a span of 6 bases. This CDR3 has 12 amino acids. Germline V lookup: CDR1 SGHNT, CDR2 YENEEA. CDR3 loop: CASSQSNSPLHF. As DNA, the CDR3 is TGTGCCAGCAGTCAGAGTAATTCACCCCTCCACTTT.